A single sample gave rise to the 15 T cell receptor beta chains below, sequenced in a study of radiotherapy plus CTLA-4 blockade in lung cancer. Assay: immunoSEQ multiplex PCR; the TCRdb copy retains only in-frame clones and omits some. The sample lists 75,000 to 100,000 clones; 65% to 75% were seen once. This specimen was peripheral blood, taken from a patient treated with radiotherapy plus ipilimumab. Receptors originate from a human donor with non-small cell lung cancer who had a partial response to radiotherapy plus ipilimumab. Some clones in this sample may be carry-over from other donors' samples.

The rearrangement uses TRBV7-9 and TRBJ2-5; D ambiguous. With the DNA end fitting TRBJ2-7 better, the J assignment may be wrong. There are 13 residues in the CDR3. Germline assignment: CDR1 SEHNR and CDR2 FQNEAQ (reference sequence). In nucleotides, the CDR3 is TGTGCCAGCAGCTTCGATTCAACCTACGAGCAGTACTTC. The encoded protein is CASSFDSTYEQYF.

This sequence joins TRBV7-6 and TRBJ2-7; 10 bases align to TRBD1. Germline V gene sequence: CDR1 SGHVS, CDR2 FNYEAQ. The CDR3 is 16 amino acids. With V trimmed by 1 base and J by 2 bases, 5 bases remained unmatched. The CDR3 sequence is CASSLDLGQGAYEQYF. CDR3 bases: TGTGCCAGCAGCTTAGACCTAGGACAGGGGGCCTACGAGCAGTACTTC.

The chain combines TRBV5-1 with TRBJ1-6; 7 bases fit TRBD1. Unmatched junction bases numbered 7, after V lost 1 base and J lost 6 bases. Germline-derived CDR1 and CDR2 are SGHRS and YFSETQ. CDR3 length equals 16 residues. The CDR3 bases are TGCGCCAGCAGCTTGAGATTGACAGGGAGTAATTCACCCCTCCACTTT. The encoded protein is CASSLRLTGSNSPLHF.

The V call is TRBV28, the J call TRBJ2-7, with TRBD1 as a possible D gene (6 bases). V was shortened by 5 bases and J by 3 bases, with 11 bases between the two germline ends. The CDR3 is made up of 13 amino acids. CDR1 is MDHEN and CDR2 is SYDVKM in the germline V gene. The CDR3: CASSPQGSYEQYF. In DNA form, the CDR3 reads TGTGCCAGCAGTCCTCAGGGGAGCTACGAGCAGTACTTC.

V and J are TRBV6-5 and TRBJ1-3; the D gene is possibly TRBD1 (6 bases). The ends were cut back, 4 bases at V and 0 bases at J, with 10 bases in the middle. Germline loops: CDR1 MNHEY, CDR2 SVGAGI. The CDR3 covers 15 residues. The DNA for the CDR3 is TGTGCCAGCAGTTGGGGGCAGAGCTCTGGAAACACCATATATTTT. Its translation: CASSWGQSSGNTIYF.

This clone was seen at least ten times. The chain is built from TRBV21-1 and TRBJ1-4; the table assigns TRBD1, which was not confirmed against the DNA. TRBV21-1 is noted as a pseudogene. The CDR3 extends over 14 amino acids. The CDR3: CASIPGTGGQKLFF. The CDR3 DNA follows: TGTGCCAGCATACCCGGGACAGGGGGCCAAAAACTGTTTTTT.

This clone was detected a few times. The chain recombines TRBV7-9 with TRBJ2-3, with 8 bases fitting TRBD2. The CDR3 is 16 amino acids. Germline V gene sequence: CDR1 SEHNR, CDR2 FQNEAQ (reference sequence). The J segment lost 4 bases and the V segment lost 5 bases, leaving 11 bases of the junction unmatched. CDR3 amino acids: CASSNARGDGADTQYF. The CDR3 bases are TGTGCCAGCAGCAATGCGCGGGGGGATGGGGCAGATACGCAGTATTTT.

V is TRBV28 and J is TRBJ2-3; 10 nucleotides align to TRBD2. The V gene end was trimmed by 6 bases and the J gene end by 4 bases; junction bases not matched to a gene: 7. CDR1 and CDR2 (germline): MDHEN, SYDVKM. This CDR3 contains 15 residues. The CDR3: CASRRLAGVSDTQYF. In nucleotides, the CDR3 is TGTGCCAGCAGGAGGCTAGCGGGAGTGTCAGATACGCAGTATTTT.

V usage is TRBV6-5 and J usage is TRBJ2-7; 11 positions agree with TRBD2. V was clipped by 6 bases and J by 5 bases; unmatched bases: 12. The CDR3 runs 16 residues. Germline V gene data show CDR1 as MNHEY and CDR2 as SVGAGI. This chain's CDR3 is CASSYGTSGSSNEQYF. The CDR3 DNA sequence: TGTGCCAGCAGCTACGGAACTAGCGGGAGTTCCAACGAGCAGTACTTC.

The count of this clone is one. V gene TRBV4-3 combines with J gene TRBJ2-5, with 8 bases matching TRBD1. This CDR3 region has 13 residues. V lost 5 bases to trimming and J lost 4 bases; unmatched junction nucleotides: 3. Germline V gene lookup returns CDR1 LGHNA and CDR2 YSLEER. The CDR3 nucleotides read TGCGCCAGCAGCTTAGGACAGGGAGAGACCCAGTACTTC. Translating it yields CASSLGQGETQYF.

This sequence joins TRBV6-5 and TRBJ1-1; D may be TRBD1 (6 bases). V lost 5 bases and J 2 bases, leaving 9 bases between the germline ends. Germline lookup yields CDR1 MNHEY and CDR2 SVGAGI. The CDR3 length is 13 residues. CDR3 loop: CASSPQGNTEAFF. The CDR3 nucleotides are TGTGCCAGCAGTCCACAGGGAAACACTGAAGCTTTCTTT.

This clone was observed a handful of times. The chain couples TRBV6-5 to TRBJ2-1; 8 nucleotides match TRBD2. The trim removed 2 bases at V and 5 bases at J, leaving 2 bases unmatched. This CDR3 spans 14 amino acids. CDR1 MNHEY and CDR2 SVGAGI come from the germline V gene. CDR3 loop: CASSYQRGNNEQFF. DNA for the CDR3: TGTGCCAGCAGTTACCAGCGGGGGAACAATGAGCAGTTCTTC.

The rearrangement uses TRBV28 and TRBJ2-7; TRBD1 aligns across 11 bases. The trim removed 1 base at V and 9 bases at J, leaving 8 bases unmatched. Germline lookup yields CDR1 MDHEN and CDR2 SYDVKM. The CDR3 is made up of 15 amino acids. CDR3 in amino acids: CASSLFGTGGFRQYF. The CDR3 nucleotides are TGTGCCAGCAGTTTATTCGGGACAGGGGGTTTTCGGCAGTACTTC.

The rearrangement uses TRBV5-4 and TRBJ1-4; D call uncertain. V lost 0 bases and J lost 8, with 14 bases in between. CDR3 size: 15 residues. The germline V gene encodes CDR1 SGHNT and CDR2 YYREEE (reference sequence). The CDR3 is CASSLGGGSGEKLFF. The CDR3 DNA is TGTGCCAGCAGCTTGGGAGGAGGGTCTGGAGAAAAACTGTTTTTT. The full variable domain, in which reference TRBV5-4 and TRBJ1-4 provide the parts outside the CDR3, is ETGVTQSPTHLIKTRGQQVTLRCSSQSGHNTVSWYQQALGQGPQFIFQYYREEENGRGNFPPRFSGLQFPNYSSELNVNALELDDSALYLCASSLGGGSGEKLFFGSGTQLSVL.

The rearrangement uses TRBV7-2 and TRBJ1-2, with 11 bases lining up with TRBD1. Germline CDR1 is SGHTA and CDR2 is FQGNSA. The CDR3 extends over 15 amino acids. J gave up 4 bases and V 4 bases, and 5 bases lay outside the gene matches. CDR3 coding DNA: TGTGCCAGCAGCTACCGGACAGGGGGCGGCTATGGCTACACCTTC. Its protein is CASSYRTGGGYGYTF.